A selection of T cell receptor beta chains follows, all from one sample in a study of blood T cell repertoires in COVID-19. The repertoire was sequenced with immunoSEQ multiplex PCR; TCRdb's copy has only in-frame clones and lacks some. The data hold roughly 250,000 clones, with roughly 90% observed a single time. Sample: peripheral blood. The receptors come from a man between 60 and 75 years old who had recovered from COVID-19. The CDR3 runs from the conserved cysteine through the conserved F or W. A D gene is named only where the DNA matches it firmly. For some rows the clone size is stated as once, few or many, or as a class when expanded; others skip it.

v_call	clone_size	d_call	j_call	cdr3_aa	cdr3_nt
TRBV6-2/TRBV6-3	many	TRBD2	TRBJ2-7	CASSYSLAGGIDEQYF	TGTGCCAGCAGTTACTCCCTAGCGGGGGGGATAGACGAGCAGTACTTC
TRBV7-6	once	.	TRBJ1-5	CASSSLRPSNQPQHF	TGTGCCAGCAGTTCGCTACGCCCTTCCAATCAGCCCCAGCATTTT
TRBV11-2	.	TRBD2	TRBJ2-5	CASSLAGGAQETQYF	TGTGCCAGCAGCTTAGCCGGGGGGGCTCAAGAGACCCAGTACTTC
TRBV9	.	.	TRBJ1-3	CASRRSLEGNTIYF	TGTGCCAGCAGGAGGTCCCTGGAGGGAAACACCATATATTTT
TRBV2	.	.	TRBJ1-1	CASSTTAMNTEAFF	TGTGCCAGCAGTACGACAGCCATGAACACTGAAGCTTTCTTT
TRBV7-7	.	.	TRBJ2-2	CASSLGLGANTGELFF	TGTGCCAGCAGCTTAGGGCTAGGGGCGAACACCGGGGAGCTGTTTTTT
TRBV6-5	.	TRBD2	TRBJ2-3	CASRGKRGAIDTQYF	TGTGCCAGCAGAGGCAAGCGGGGGGCCATAGATACGCAGTATTTT
TRBV30	.	.	TRBJ1-1	CAWSDGGPAGNSEAFF	TGTGCCTGGAGCGACGGGGGACCGGCAGGTAATTCTGAAGCTTTCTTT
TRBV10-3	once	.	TRBJ1-6	CAISEKGGSPYNSPLHF	TGTGCCATCAGTGAGAAGGGTGGGAGTCCCTATAATTCACCCCTCCACTTT
TRBV12-5	.	.	TRBJ2-7	CASALTGDEQYF	TGTGCTAGTGCCCTTACAGGCGACGAGCAGTACTTC
TRBV11-2	.	TRBD1	TRBJ1-2	CASSSALRGVYGYTF	TGTGCCAGCAGCTCAGCCCTCAGGGGGGTATATGGCTACACCTTC
TRBV3-1/TRBV3-2	.	.	TRBJ1-2	CASSQDWGGRDGYTF	TGTGCCAGCAGCCAAGATTGGGGGGGTCGGGACGGCTACACCTTC
TRBV30	.	.	TRBJ2-3	CAWSVVLGDLGRDTQYF	TGTGCCTGGAGTGTGGTCCTCGGGGACCTGGGGAGGGATACGCAGTATTTT
TRBV11-2	.	.	TRBJ2-7	CASSLDAGGFSYEQYF	TGTGCCAGCAGCTTAGACGCAGGGGGGTTCTCCTACGAGCAGTACTTC
TRBV29-1	.	TRBD2	TRBJ2-3	CSVAQGGLAIDTQYF	TGCAGCGTTGCCCAAGGCGGACTAGCGATAGATACGCAGTATTTT
TRBV19	.	.	TRBJ2-2	CASSRQYLSGELFF	TGTGCCAGTAGCCGACAGTACCTAAGTGGGGAGCTGTTTTTT
TRBV27	.	.	TRBJ1-2	CASLGVNRQGYGYTF	TGTGCCAGCCTCGGTGTCAACCGCCAGGGATATGGCTACACCTTC
TRBV10-3	.	TRBD1	TRBJ1-1	CAISEHTTGTDEAFF	TGTGCCATCAGTGAGCATACGACAGGGACTGATGAAGCTTTCTTT
TRBV7-2	.	.	TRBJ2-7	CASSLAGAYEQYF	TGTGCCAGCAGCTTAGCGGGGGCATACGAGCAGTACTTC
TRBV3-1/TRBV3-2	.	.	TRBJ1-6	CASSYQERGSSPLHF	TGTGCCAGCAGCTACCAGGAGCGAGGGAGTTCACCCCTCCACTTT
TRBV9	.	TRBD1	TRBJ1-2	CASSLTGGSNYGYTF	TGTGCCAGCAGCCTCACAGGGGGATCTAACTATGGCTACACCTTC
TRBV19	once	TRBD1	TRBJ1-1	CASSIRGRVSEAFF	TGTGCCAGTAGTATAAGGGGGCGGGTATCTGAAGCTTTCTTT
TRBV12-5	.	.	TRBJ2-2	CASDLPPGTGELFF	TGTGCTAGTGACCTACCCCCAGGAACCGGGGAGCTGTTTTTT
TRBV19	.	TRBD1	TRBJ1-5	CASSIGRQGGRLSNQPQHF	TGTGCCAGTAGTATAGGGAGGCAGGGGGGCCGGCTAAGCAATCAGCCCCAGCATTTT
TRBV5-5	.	.	TRBJ1-1	CASSLGGTLEAFF	TGTGCCAGCTCTCTAGGAGGCACCCTTGAAGCTTTCTTT
TRBV6-6	.	.	TRBJ1-1	CAAYPKGGEAFF	TGTGCCGCCTACCCAAAGGGGGGGGAAGCTTTCTTT
TRBV19	.	TRBD2	TRBJ2-1	CASSIWSSGGNEQFF	TGTGCCAGTAGTATTTGGTCTAGCGGGGGTAATGAGCAGTTCTTC
TRBV19	.	.	TRBJ1-2	CASMTGNYGYTF	TGTGCCAGTATGACAGGCAACTATGGCTACACCTTC
TRBV7-9	once	.	TRBJ1-1	CASSQPGGTEAFF	TGTGCCAGCAGCCAACCGGGGGGCACTGAAGCTTTCTTT
TRBV10-3	.	.	TRBJ1-4	CAISERGSNEKLFF	TGTGCCATCAGTGAGAGAGGGAGTAATGAAAAACTGTTTTTT
TRBV5-6	.	TRBD1	TRBJ1-4	CASSVPGTGVEKLFF	TGTGCCAGCAGCGTGCCGGGGACAGGCGTTGAAAAACTGTTTTTT
TRBV19	.	TRBD1	TRBJ2-5	CASSPGGVGETQYF	TGTGCCAGTAGCCCAGGGGGTGTTGGAGAGACCCAGTACTTC
TRBV9	.	.	TRBJ1-2	CASSVRSGGDGYTF	TGTGCCAGCAGCGTACGTTCGGGGGGCGATGGCTACACCTTC
TRBV9	many	.	TRBJ1-2	CASSVGDSVYGYTF	TGTGCCAGCAGCGTAGGGGATAGCGTCTATGGCTACACCTTC
TRBV12-2	.	.	TRBJ1-3	CASRFLIYSSGNTIYF	TGTGCAAGTCGCTTTCTTATTTACAGCTCTGGAAACACCATATATTTT
TRBV18	.	.	TRBJ1-1	CASTWTVNTEAFF	TGTGCCAGCACTTGGACAGTAAACACTGAAGCTTTCTTT
TRBV24-1	many	TRBD1	TRBJ2-1	CATSDRTGTGEYNEQFF	TGTGCCACCAGTGACCGGACCGGGACAGGCGAATACAATGAGCAGTTCTTC
TRBV24-1	once	.	TRBJ2-4	CATPSGTQNIQYF	TGTGCCACCCCGAGCGGAACCCAAAACATTCAGTACTTC
TRBV5-1	.	TRBD2	TRBJ2-1	CASSLLAGNEQFF	TGCGCCAGCAGCTTGCTAGCGGGGAATGAGCAGTTCTTC
TRBV6-5	.	TRBD1	TRBJ2-2	CASSFGTGLRGELFF	TGTGCCAGCAGTTTTGGGACAGGTCTTCGCGGGGAGCTGTTTTTT